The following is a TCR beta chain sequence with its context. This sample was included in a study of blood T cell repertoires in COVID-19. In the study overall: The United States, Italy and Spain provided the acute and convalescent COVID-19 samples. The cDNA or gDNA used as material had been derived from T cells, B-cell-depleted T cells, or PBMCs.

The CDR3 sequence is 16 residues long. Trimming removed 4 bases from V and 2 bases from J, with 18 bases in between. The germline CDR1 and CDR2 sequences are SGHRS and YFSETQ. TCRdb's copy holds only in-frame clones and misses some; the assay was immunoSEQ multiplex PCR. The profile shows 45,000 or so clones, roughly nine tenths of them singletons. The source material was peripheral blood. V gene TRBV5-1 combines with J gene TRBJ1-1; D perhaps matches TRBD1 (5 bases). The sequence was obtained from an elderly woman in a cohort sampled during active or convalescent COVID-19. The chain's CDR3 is CASSQAGLQANTEAFF. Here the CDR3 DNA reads TGCGCCAGCAGCCAAGCAGGCTTACAGGCCAACACTGAAGCTTTCTTT.